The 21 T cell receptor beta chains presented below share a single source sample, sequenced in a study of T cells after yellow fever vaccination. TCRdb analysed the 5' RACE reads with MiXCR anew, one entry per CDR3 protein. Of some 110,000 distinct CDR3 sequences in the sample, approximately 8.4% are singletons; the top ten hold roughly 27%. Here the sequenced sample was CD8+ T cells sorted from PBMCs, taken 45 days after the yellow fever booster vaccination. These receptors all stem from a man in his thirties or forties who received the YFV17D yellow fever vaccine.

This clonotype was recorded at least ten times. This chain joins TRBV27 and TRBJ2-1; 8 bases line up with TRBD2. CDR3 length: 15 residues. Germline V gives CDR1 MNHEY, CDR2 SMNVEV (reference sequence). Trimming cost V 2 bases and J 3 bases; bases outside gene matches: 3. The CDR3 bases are TGTGCCAGCAGTTTAGAACTAGCGGACTACAATGAGCAGTTCTTC. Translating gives CASSLELADYNEQFF.

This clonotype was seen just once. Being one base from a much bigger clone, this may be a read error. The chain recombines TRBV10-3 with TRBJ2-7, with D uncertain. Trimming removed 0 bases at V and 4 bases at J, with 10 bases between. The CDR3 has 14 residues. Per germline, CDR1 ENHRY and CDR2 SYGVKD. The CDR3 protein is CAISESGILYEQYF. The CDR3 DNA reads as TGTGCCATCAGTGAGTCGGGGATTTTATACGAGCAGTACTTC.

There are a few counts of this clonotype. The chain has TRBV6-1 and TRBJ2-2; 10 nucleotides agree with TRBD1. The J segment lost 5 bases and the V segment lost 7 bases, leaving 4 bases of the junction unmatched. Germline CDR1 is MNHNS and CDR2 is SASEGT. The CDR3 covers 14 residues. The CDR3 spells CASTRTGGTGELFF. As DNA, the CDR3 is TGTGCCAGCACTAGGACAGGGGGAACCGGGGAGCTGTTTTTT.

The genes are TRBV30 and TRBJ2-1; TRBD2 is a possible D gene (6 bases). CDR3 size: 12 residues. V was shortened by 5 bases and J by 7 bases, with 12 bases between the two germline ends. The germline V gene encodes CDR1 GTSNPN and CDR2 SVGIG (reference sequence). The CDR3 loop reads CAWLGGGNEQFF. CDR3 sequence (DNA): TGTGCCTGGCTGGGAGGCGGGAATGAGCAGTTCTTC. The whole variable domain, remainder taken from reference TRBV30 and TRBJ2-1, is SQTIHQWPATLVQPVGSPLSLECTVEGTSNPNLYWYRQAAGRGLQLLFYSVGIGQISSEVPQNLSASRPQDRQFILSSKKLLLSDSGFYLCAWLGGGNEQFFGPGTRLTVL.

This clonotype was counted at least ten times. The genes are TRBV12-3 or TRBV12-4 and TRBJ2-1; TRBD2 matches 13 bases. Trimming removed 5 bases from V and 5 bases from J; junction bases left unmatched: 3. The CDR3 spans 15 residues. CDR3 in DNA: TGTGCCAGCAGTGAAACTAGCGGGAGGGACAATGAGCAGTTCTTC. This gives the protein CASSETSGRDNEQFF.

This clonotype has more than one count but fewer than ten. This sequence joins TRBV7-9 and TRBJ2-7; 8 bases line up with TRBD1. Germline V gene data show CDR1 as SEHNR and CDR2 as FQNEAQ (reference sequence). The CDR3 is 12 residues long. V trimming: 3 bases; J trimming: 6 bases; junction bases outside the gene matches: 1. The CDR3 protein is CASSFTGGEQYF. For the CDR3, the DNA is TGTGCCAGCAGCTTTACAGGGGGCGAGCAGTACTTC.

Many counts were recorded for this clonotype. The CDR3 sequence: CASSFVPLPEEDEQYF. CDR3 sequence (DNA): TGCGCCAGCAGCTTTGTCCCTTTGCCGGAAGAGGACGAGCAGTACTTC. The rearrangement uses TRBV5-1 and TRBJ2-7; D is unresolved. The CDR3 is 16 residues long. Trimming cost V 2 bases and J 5 bases, with 20 bases left between them. Germline values: CDR1 SGHRS, CDR2 YFSETQ.

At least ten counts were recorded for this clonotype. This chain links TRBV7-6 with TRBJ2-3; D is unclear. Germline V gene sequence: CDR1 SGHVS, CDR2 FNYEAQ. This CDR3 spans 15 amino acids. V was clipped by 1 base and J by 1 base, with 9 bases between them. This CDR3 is CASSLESTRTDTQYF. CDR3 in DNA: TGTGCCAGCAGCTTAGAATCTACCCGCACAGATACGCAGTATTTT.

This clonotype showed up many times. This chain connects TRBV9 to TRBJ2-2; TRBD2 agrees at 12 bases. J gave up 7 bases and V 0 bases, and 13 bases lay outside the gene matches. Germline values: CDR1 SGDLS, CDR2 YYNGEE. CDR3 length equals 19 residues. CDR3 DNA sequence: TGTGCCAGCAGCGTAGGGAGGTCAGAGACTAGCGGGAGTTTCGGGGAGCTGTTTTTT. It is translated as CASSVGRSETSGSFGELFF.

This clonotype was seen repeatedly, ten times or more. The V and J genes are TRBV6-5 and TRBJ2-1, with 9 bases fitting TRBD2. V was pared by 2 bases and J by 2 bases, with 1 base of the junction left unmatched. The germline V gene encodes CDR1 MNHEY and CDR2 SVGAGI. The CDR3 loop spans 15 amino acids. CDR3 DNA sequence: TGTGCCAGCAGTTACGGGACTAGCACCTACAATGAGCAGTTCTTC. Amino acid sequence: CASSYGTSTYNEQFF.

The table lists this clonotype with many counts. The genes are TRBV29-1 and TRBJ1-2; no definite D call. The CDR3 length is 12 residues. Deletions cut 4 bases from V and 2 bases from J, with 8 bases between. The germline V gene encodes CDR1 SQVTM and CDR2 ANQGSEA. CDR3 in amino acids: CSVGTANYGYTF. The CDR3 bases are TGCAGCGTTGGAACAGCGAACTATGGCTACACCTTC.

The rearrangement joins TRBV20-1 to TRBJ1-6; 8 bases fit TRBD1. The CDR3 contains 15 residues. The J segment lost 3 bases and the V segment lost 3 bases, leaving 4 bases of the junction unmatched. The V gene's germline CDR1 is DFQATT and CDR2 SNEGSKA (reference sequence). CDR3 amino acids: CSARGQENYNSPLHF. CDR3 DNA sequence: TGCAGTGCTAGGGGACAGGAAAACTATAATTCACCCCTCCACTTT.

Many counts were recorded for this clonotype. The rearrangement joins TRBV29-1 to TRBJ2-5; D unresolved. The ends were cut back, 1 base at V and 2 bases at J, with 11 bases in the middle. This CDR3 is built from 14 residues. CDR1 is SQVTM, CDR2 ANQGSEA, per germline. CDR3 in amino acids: CSVEVNWRQETQYF. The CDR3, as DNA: TGCAGCGTTGAAGTAAACTGGAGACAAGAGACCCAGTACTTC. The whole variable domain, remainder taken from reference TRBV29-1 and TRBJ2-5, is SAVISQKPSRDICQRGTSLTIQCQVDSQVTMMFWYRQQPGQSLTLIATANQGSEATYESGFVIDKFPISRPNLTFSTLTVSNMSPEDSSIYLCSVEVNWRQETQYFGPGTRLLVL.

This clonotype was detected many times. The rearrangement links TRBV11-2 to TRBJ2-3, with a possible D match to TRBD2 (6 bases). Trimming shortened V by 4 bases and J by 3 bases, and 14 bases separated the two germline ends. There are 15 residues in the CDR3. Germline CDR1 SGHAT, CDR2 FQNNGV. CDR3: CASSSSVMGTDTQYF. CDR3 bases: TGTGCCAGCAGCTCTAGCGTCATGGGAACAGATACGCAGTATTTT.

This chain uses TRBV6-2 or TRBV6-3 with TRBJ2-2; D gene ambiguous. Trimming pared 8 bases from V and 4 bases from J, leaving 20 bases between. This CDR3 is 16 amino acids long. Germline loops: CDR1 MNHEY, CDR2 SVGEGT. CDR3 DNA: TGTGCCAGCTCAACCGACAAGGACGTGAGCACCGGGGAGCTGTTTTTT. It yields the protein CASSTDKDVSTGELFF.

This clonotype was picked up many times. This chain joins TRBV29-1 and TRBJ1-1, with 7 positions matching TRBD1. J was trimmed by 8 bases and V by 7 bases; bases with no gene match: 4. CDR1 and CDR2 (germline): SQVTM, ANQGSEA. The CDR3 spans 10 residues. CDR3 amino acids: CSADRAEAFF. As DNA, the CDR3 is TGCAGCGCCGACAGGGCCGAAGCTTTCTTT.

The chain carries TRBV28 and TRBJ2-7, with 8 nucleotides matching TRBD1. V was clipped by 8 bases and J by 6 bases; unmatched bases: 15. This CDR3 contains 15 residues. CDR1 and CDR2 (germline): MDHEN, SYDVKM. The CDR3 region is CASGTLDRVYGEQYF. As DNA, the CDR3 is TGTGCCAGCGGAACCCTGGACAGGGTGTATGGCGAGCAGTACTTC.

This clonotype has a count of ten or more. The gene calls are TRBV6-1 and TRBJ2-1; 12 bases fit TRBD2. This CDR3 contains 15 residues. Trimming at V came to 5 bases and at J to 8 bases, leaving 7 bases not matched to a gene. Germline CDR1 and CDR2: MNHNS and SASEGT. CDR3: CASSPLAGGPDEQFF. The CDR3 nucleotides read TGTGCCAGCAGTCCCCTAGCGGGAGGGCCTGATGAGCAGTTCTTC.

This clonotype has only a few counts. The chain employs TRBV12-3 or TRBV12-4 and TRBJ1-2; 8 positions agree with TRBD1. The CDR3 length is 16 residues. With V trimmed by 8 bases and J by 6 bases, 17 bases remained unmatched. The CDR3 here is CASVGTGPQAVDGYTF. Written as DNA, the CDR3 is TGTGCCAGCGTCGGGACAGGCCCTCAAGCAGTGGATGGCTACACCTTC.

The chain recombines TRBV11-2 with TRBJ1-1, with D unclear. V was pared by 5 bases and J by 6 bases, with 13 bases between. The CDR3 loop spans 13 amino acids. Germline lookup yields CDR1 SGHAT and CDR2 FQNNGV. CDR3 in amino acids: CASSQWRGAEAFF. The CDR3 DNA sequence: TGTGCCAGCAGCCAGTGGCGGGGAGCTGAAGCTTTCTTT.

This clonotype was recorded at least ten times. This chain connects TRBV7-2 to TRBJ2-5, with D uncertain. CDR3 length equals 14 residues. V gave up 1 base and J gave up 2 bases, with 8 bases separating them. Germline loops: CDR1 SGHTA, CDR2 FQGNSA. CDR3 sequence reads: CASSLGTAQETQYF. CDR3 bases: TGTGCCAGCAGCTTAGGGACCGCTCAAGAGACCCAGTACTTC.